Here is one T cell receptor beta chain with its context. A few counts support this clone. Which antigen it targets is not known. Base quality data are lacking; no much larger clone is found one base away. The sample carries other DNA sequences with the same CDR3. A single peripheral blood draw of approximately 110 mL on average was collected from each donor into heparinised tubes. Using a panel that included CD45RO, CCR7, CD25, CD127, CD95 and CD27, naive, central memory, regulatory and stem cell-like memory CD4+ T cells were sorted on a BD FACSAria II. A purity above 95% was achieved for all sorted populations. Right away, PBMCs were isolated by Lymphoprep density gradient centrifugation and were stained directly, with no culture step. So that batch effects would be minimized, each experiment stained and sorted samples in pairs, pairing one healthy donor with one patient. V lost 3 bases and J lost 2 bases; the stretch between them is 7 bases long. The CDR3, from cysteine to phenylalanine, totals 13 residues. The retained sequence is limited to the CDR3, 39 bases, with the frame set at the first base. As encoded in the germline V gene, CDR1 is MDHEN while CDR2 is SYDVKM.

These data originate in a study of beta chain features in type 1 diabetes (dated by TCRdb to about 2018). Study-wide context: No differences in mean age, gender distribution, total cell number or subset yield were found between patients and healthy donors. Across all samples, about 110 million sorted cells were examined, and cell number per subset correlated strongly with RNA yield. In the study, TCRB repertoires of sorted circulating CD4+ T cell subsets from recently diagnosed type 1 diabetes patients were compared with those of matched healthy donors. Naive and central memory subsets were obtained from all 30 or so donors, but regulatory and stem cell-like memory subsets were isolated from only 8 patients and roughly eight healthy donors. What the study reported, not specific to this receptor: Shorter templates might have been favored by PCR, but patient and control samples were amplified and corrected together, so both groups would have been affected equally by any skew. Sequencing cDNA rather than genomic DNA could over-represent highly expressing activated cells, although activation and CD3 levels did not differ between groups. In all four CD4+ subsets, TCRB CDR3 length was moderately but significantly shorter in type 1 diabetes patients. Naive, central memory and regulatory TCRB repertoires appeared more similar among patients than among healthy donors. At VDJ recombination sites, type 1 diabetes patients had fewer insertions and more deleted nucleotides, which implies abnormalities in thymic rearrangement. Because the HLA sub-analyses included only small numbers of individuals, any influence of HLA type on TCRB rearrangement was left unresolved.

The entire amount of isolated RNA was reverse transcribed using the High Capacity cDNA Reverse Transcription Kit, so the sequenced TCRB transcripts were expressed ones. Naive, central memory and regulatory T cell samples underwent deep immunoSEQ sequencing, averaging about 3.57 million total reads per sample. After sorted cells were lysed in RLT buffer, RNA was extracted with DNase-treated RNeasy Micro or Mini kits, with the choice depending on cell number. Each cell subset was processed separately to prevent cross-contamination, with patient and healthy donor samples processed together. Using the immunoSEQ multiplex PCR, TCRB sequences were amplified from cDNA into 87-bp fragments spanning the CDR3 region. Sequencing of the amplicons was performed on the Illumina HiSeq platform. On the study's bioinformatics: PCR bias was computationally corrected using synthetic template baselines, reads within Hamming distance 2 were collapsed, and singletons that could not be merged were discarded. Reads were aligned against IMGT so that V, D and J genes, CDR3 length and insertions or deletions at six rearrangement sites could be assigned. Within each subset, clonotype counts were normalized to sorted cell number, after which true diversity and Gini coefficients were computed with the tcR R package. The overlap coefficient, calculated on TCRB nucleotide sequences, was used to quantify repertoire sharing. As a proxy for the pre-selection repertoire, out-of-frame TCRB sequences from naive cells were analyzed. Sourced from immuneACCESS, this table was stored by TCRdb with only in-frame sequences that have V and J called. A share of the clones is absent; for the studies checked, an unresolved V gene accounts for under half, and the remainder has no known explanation. V and J calls and clone size come straight from that table; D and trimming were deduced from the DNA. In this sample the table shows hundreds of thousands of clones, about a sixth of which occur a single time. Around 0.02% of the sample goes to the ten largest clones.

The source is a woman younger than 35 in good health. Sequencing was carried out using naive CD4+ T cells from blood. The cell subset or site label for this specimen denotes: true naive CD4+ T cells. Recombination connected TRBV28 to TRBJ2-5; the D gene is not confidently resolved. Here is the DNA: TGTGCCAGCAGTTTGGTCGGACAAGAGACCCAGTACTTC. Its translation is CASSLVGQETQYF. Full variable domain (CDR3 extended with the reference TRBV28 and TRBJ2-5 proteins): DVKVTQSSRYLVKRTGEKVFLECVQDMDHENMFWYRQDPGLGLRLIYFSYDVKMKEKGDIPEGYSVSREKKERFSLILESASTNQTSMYLCASSLVGQETQYFGPGTRLLVL.